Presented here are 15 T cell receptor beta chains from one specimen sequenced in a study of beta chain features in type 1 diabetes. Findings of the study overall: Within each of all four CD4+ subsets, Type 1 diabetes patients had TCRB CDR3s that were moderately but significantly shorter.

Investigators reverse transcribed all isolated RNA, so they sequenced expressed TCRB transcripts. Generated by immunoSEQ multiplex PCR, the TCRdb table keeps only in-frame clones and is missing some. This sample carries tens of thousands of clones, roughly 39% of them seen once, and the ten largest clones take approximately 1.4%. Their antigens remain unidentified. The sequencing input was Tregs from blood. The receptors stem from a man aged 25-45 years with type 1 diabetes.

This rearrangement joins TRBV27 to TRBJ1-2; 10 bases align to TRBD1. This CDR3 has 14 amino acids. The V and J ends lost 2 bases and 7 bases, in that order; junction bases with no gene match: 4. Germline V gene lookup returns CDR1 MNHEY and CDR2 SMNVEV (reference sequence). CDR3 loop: CASSLRGDRGGYTF. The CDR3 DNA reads TGTGCCAGCAGTTTAAGGGGGGACAGGGGTGGCTACACCTTC.

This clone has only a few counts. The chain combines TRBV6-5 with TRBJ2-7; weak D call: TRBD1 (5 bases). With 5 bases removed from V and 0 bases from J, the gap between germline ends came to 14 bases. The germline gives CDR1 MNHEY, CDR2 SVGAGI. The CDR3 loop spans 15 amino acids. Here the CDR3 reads CASSRQKWASYEQYF. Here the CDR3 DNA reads TGTGCCAGCAGTCGACAGAAATGGGCCTCCTACGAGCAGTACTTC.

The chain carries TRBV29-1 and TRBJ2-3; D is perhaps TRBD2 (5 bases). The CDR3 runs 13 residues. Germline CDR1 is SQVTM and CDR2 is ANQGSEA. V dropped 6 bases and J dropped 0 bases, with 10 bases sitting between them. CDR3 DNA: TGCAGCGTGACTCGAGGGAGCACAGATACGCAGTATTTT. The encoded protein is CSVTRGSTDTQYF.

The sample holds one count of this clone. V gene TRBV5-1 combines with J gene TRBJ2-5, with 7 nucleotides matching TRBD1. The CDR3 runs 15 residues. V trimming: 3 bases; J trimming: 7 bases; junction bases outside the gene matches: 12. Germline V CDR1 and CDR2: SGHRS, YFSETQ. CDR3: CASSSAGDRVTTQYF. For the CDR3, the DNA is TGCGCCAGCAGCTCTGCTGGAGACAGGGTGACGACCCAGTACTTC.

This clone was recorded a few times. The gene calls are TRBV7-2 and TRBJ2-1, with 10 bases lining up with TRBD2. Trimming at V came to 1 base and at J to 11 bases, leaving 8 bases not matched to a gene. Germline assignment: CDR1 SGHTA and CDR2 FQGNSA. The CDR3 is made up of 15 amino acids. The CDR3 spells CASSLDRLAGQKQFF. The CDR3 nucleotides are TGTGCCAGCAGCTTAGACAGACTAGCGGGTCAAAAGCAGTTCTTC.

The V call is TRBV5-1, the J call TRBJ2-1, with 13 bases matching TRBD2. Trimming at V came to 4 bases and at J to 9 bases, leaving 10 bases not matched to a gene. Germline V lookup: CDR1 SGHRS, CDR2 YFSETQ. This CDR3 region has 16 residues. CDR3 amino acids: CASSPGLAGVIREQFF. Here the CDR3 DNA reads TGCGCCAGCAGCCCTGGACTAGCGGGAGTGATCCGTGAGCAGTTCTTC.

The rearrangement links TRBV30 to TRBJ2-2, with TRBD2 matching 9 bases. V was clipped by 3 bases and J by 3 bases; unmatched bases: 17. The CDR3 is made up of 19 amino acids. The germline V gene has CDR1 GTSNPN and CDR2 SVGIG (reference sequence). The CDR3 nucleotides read TGTGCCTGGAGCCTAACACCCCTAGCGGGGAATGTTTACACCGGGGAGCTGTTTTTT. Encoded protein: CAWSLTPLAGNVYTGELFF.

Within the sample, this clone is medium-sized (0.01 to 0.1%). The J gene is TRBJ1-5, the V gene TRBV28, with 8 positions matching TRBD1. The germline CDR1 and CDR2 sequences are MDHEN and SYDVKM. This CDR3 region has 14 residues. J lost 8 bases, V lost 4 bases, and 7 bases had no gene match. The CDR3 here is CASSSTGDVKPQHF. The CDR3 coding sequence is TGTGCCAGCAGTTCGACAGGGGACGTCAAGCCCCAGCATTTT.

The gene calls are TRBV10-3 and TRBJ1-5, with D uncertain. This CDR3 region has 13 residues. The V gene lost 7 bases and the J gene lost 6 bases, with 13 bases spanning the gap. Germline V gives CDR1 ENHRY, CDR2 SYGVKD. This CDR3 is CAINVGVGQPQHF. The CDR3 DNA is TGTGCCATCAATGTCGGGGTTGGTCAGCCCCAGCATTTT.

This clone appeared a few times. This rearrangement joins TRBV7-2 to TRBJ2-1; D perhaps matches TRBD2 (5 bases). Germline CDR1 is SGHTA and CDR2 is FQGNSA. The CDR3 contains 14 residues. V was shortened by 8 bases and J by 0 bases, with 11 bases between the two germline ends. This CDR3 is CASGGRSSYNEQFF. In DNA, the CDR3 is TGTGCCAGCGGCGGGCGTAGCTCCTACAATGAGCAGTTCTTC.

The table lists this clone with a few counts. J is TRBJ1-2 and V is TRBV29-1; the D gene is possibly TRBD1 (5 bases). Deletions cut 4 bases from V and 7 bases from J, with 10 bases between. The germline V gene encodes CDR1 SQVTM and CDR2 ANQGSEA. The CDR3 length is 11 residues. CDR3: CSVAQGSGYTF. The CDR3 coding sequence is TGCAGCGTTGCGCAGGGCTCTGGCTACACCTTC.

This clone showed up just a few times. The CDR3 loop reads CSAAQGTNTEAFF. DNA for the CDR3: TGCAGCGCTGCACAGGGGACGAACACTGAAGCTTTCTTT. The rearrangement uses TRBV29-1 and TRBJ1-1; 7 bases align to TRBD1. Germline CDR1 reads SQVTM; CDR2 reads ANQGSEA. The CDR3 sequence is 13 residues long. Unmatched junction bases numbered 6, after V lost 7 bases and J lost 1 base.

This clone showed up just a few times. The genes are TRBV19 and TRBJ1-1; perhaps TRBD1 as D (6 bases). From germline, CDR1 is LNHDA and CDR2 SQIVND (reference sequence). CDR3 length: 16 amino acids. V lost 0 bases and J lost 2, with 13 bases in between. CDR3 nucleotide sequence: TGTGCCAGTAGTATAGAACTAACAGGGATTAACACTGAAGCTTTCTTT. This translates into CASSIELTGINTEAFF.

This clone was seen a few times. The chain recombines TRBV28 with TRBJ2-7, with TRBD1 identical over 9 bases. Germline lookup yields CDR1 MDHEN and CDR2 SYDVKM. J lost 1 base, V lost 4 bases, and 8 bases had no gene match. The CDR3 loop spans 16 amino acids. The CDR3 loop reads CASSYSLGTGSYEQYF. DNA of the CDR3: TGTGCCAGCAGTTACTCGCTCGGGACAGGGTCCTACGAGCAGTACTTC.

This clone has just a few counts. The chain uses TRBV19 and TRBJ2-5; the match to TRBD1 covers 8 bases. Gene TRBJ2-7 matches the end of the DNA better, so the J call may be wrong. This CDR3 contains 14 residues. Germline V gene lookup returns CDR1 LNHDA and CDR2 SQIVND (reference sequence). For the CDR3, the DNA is TGTGCCAGTAGTACCCAGGGGGCTGCCTACGAGCAGTACTTC. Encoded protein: CASSTQGAAYEQYF.